The sequence of this TCR beta chain was determined in a study of blood T cell repertoires in COVID-19 (TCRdb year 2020). Background for the entire study: Samples covering the acute and convalescent phases of COVID-19 were provided by collaborators in the United States, Italy and Spain. The material from the prospective study consisted of cDNA or gDNA derived from T cells, B-cell-depleted T cells, or PBMCs. Subjects who had been exposed to COVID-19, were actively infected with it, or had recovered from it provided the deeply sampled blood TCRbeta repertoires that made up the dataset. The repertoires were released in a freely available public database intended as a resource for research on the immune response to SARS-CoV-2. Samples were obtained from the ongoing ImmuneRACE study (first 160 participants) and from some 1,300 subjects provided by 6 global collaborators. Nearly every sample came with metadata listing a de-identified subject ID, COVID-19 status, age in years and sex. Where available, HLA class I and class II types were obtained from metadata supplied by the sample provider rather than from assay-based typing. Overall results and qualifications from the work: Clinical and demographic metadata were provided uncurated, with the amount varying by source and participant.

Notes on this clone: No cognate antigen has been identified for it. No per-base quality is available; no much larger clone lies one base away.

Whole blood was collected in K2EDTA tubes by collaborating institutions according to the institutions' own protocols. For TCRbeta analysis, collaborators shipped samples as frozen whole blood, isolated PBMCs, or DNA extracted from either of those sample types. From the cysteine up to the phenylalanine, the CDR3 has a length of 16 residues. Here the CDR3 DNA is all that survives: 48 bases in frame from base 1. TCRbeta CDR3 regions were amplified from genomic DNA by means of the immunoSEQ Assay, a bias-controlled multiplex PCR. Concerning the study's data processing: The number of nucleated cells in each sample was estimated from the amplification of reference gene primers within the assay. Sequence reads were collapsed and filtered to measure the absolute abundance of every unique TCRbeta CDR3 rearrangement. For each sample, productive Simpson clonality was calculated by taking the square root of Simpson's diversity index across productive rearrangements. TCRdb took over this immuneACCESS table, retaining in-frame rearrangements with V and J assigned. Such tables are incomplete; in checked studies, under half of the missing clones stem from an unresolved V gene, and the remainder is unexplained. That table gives V, J and clone size, and the DNA gave D and trimming. For this sample there are about 24,000 clones; 81% appear just once. In total, the top ten clones hold about 7% of the sample.

The TCR originated in a man between 65 and 85 years old with acute or convalescent COVID-19. The chain is assembled from TRBV21-1 and TRBJ1-1; no check of the table's D call, TRBD1, against the DNA was made. TRBV21-1 is reported as a pseudogene. The sequencing input was peripheral blood. The CDR3 has the sequence CASSGNRGTMNTEAFF. The sequence in DNA is TGTGCCAGCAGCGGTAACAGGGGGACGATGAACACTGAAGCTTTCTTT.